Sequencing of this T cell receptor beta chain was carried out in a study of blood T cell repertoires in COVID-19. Overall study: Both acute and convalescent COVID-19 samples were obtained from the United States, Italy and Spain.

The sample holds one count of this clone. Clones were read by immunoSEQ multiplex PCR, and TCRdb kept only the in-frame ones, dropping some. This table has 150,000 to 200,000 clones, 81% appearing once. This TCR was recovered from a man aged 60-69 years with active or convalescent COVID-19. Sequencing was done on a sample of peripheral blood.

The CDR3 region has the DNA TGTGCCAGCAGCCGTCCCTCTGGAAACACCATATATTTT. It codes for CASSRPSGNTIYF. The genes are TRBV7-9 and TRBJ1-3; D is uncertain. The V end lost 5 bases, the J end lost 0 bases, and 5 bases lay between the germline ends. Germline V lookup: CDR1 SEHNR, CDR2 FQNEAQ (reference sequence). CDR3 length equals 13 residues.